This TCR beta chain was recovered during a study of cytomegalovirus exposure and HLA in healthy donors. This clone was seen a few times. The junction does not match germline at one end; this may be a read error. Donors were ostensibly healthy at sampling, although undocumented immune exposures were probable. Germline V gene lookup returns CDR1 SGHTA and CDR2 FQGNSA. The CDR3 spans 11 residues. The study ran its PCR with 60 Vbeta and 13 Jbeta primers. The protocol was immunoSEQ multiplex PCR, while the TCRdb copy is restricted to in-frame clones and leaves out a portion. The sample lists roughly 60,000 clones; approximately 80% were seen once.

This sequence was found in a man aged 25 to 45 in good health and CMV-seronegative. The sequenced sample was PBMCs. The chain has TRBV7-2 and TRBJ2-1; D unresolved. CDR3 loop: CASTSFNEQFF. Here the CDR3 DNA reads TGTGCCAGCACCTCCTTCAATGAGCAGTTCTTC.